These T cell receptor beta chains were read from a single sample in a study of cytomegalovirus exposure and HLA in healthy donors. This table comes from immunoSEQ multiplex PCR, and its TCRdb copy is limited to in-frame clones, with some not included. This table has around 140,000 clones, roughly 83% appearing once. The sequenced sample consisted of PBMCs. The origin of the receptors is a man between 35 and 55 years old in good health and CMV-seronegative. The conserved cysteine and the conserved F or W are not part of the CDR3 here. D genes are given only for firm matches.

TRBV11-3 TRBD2 ASSPGLAGSTDTQY
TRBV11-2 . ASSAGAGGLGEQY
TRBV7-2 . ASSLAAAAYEQY
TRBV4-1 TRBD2 ASTPGTSTTGELF
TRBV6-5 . ASSYSWGGYGYT
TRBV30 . AWSSGRVENTIY
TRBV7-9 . ASSDTDRSYEQY
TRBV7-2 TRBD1 ASSVNRGAEKLF
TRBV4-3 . ASSQETTVGGYGYT
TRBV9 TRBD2 ASSVDPAGGLGELF
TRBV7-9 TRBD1 ASSPWDRGQSGELF
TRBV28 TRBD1 ASSFGDRGLNQPQH
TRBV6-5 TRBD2 ASSYLRLAGNCEQY
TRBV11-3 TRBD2 ASSPRGGYQETQY
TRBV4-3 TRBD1 ASSRRTPGQSANEQF
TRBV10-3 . AGSGSSYNEQF
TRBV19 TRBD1 ASSWASDRAYEQY
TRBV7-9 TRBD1 ASNRGQGQNQPQH
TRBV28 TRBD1 ASSLDRGPRGYT
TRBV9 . ASSVAGVTDTQY
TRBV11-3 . ASSPSPSVDTQY
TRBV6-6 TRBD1 ASSRQGARDQPQH
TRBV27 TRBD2 ASSWGTSGGYNEQF
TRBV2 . ASGLFNYGYT
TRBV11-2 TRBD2 ASSLALAVYNEQF
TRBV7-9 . SSSLRGTTKTGELF
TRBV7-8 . ASSLARGSYEQY
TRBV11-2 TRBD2 ASSQGLAVDTQY
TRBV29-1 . SVVEGGGGGYT
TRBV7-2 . ASSLAVGYLGEQY
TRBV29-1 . SVEEQREADTQY
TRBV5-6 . ASSLAGRLAYPYEQY
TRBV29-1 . SVEALDRTGTDTQY
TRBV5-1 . ASSLGLGGNQPQH
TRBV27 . ASSLAPSYEQY
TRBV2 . ASTQGPSSSYEQY
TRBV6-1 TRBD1 ASSERGRGRDGYT
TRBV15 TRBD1 ATSRDRGANQPQH
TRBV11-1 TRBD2 ASSYGRDNEQF
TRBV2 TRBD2 ASSEDLAGGLQETQY
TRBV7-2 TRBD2 ASSLSGRGEQY
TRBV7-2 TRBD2 ASSLIAGGRNEQF
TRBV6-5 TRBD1 ASSKTGISTDTQY
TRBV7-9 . SSSLVGLSGVDEQF
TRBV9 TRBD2 ASAVDLGLAACEQY
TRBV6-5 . ASSYSGAFGEKLF
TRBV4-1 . ASSHKVEGALGDEQF
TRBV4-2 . ASSPLTGTDTQY